The sequence of this TCR beta chain was determined in a study of a mutant IDH1 vaccine in newly diagnosed glioma. Turning to the study itself: Across weeks 1, 3, 5, 7, 11, 15, 19 and 23, patients received a vaccination each time, eight in all. Previous treatment comprised radiotherapy, temozolomide, or both, mostly both. Treated patients comprised around 62% males and around 40% females, mean age approximately 42 years.

The time point is: week 23, last vaccination. Topical imiquimod was applied with each vaccine dose, which held 300 ug of mutant IDH1 20-mer peptide. Every donor had a new WHO grade 3 or 4 astrocytoma that was IDH1-mutant, with loss of nuclear ATRX. Concerning this clone itself: Its specificity is not known.

Clones were read by immunoSEQ multiplex PCR, and TCRdb kept only the in-frame ones, dropping some. This sample has approximately 60,000 clones; 80% to 90% occur once, and the top ten carry about 1.4%. Germline CDR1 MNHEY, CDR2 SVGAGI. This CDR3 is built from 13 residues. The ends were cut back, 7 bases at V and 5 bases at J, with 11 bases in the middle. This sequence was found in a man aged 40-49 years with glioma. This sample comprised PBMCs, obtained from a glioma patient whose treatment included an IDH1 peptide vaccine. The V and J genes are TRBV6-5 and TRBJ2-2, with D possibly TRBD2 on 5 matching bases. CDR3 sequence (DNA): TGTGCCAGCACCGGGGAGACGACCGGGGAGCTGTTTTTT. Protein sequence: CASTGETTGELFF.